Listed below are T cell receptor beta chains from one sample, sequenced in a study of blood T cell repertoires in COVID-19. Produced via immunoSEQ multiplex PCR; TCRdb's table is partial and in-frame only. Here the sample spans some 52,000 clones, roughly 90% being singletons. The source material was peripheral blood. These receptors all stem from a human donor with active COVID-19. The donor label of this sample is uncertain. CDR3s include the opening cysteine and the closing phenylalanine or tryptophan. D genes are given only for firm matches. Some rows mark clone size as missing; the rest say once, few, many or name a class of expanded clone.

cdr3_aa: CSVEAGQGARGYGYTF
cdr3_nt: TGCAGCGTTGAGGCTGGACAGGGGGCGCGTGGCTATGGCTACACCTTC
clone_size: few
v_call: TRBV29-1
d_call: TRBD1
j_call: TRBJ1-2

cdr3_aa: CASSLVANYNEQFF
cdr3_nt: TGTGCCAGCAGCTTAGTAGCCAACTACAATGAGCAGTTCTTC
clone_size: NA
v_call: TRBV13
d_call: NA
j_call: TRBJ2-1

cdr3_aa: CASSPGGALNYGYTF
cdr3_nt: TGTGCCAGCAGCCCTGGGGGGGCCCTTAACTATGGCTACACCTTC
clone_size: NA
v_call: TRBV7-2
d_call: NA
j_call: TRBJ1-2

cdr3_aa: CASSPGDRWASGGYTF
cdr3_nt: TGTGCCAGCAGCCCGGGGGATAGGTGGGCCTCGGGTGGCTACACCTTC
clone_size: NA
v_call: TRBV7-2
d_call: NA
j_call: TRBJ1-2

cdr3_aa: CASSLTPGQGAEAFF
cdr3_nt: TGTGCCAGCAGCTTGACACCGGGACAGGGGGCTGAAGCTTTCTTT
clone_size: NA
v_call: TRBV7-3
d_call: TRBD1
j_call: TRBJ1-1

cdr3_aa: CASSLGPNPEETQYF
cdr3_nt: TGTGCCAGCAGCTTAGGTCCAAACCCAGAAGAGACCCAGTACTTC
clone_size: NA
v_call: TRBV13
d_call: NA
j_call: TRBJ2-5

cdr3_aa: CASSLEGSGGTSTDTQYF
cdr3_nt: TGCGCCAGCAGCTTGGAAGGTAGCGGGGGGACTAGCACAGATACGCAGTATTTT
clone_size: NA
v_call: TRBV5-1
d_call: TRBD2
j_call: TRBJ2-3

cdr3_aa: CASSGTLGSGAADTQYF
cdr3_nt: TGTGCCAGCAGTGGAACCTTGGGTAGCGGGGCCGCAGATACGCAGTATTTT
clone_size: NA
v_call: TRBV6-1
d_call: TRBD2
j_call: TRBJ2-3

cdr3_aa: CASSYPRTGDNTEAFF
cdr3_nt: TGTGCCAGCAGTTACCCAAGGACAGGGGATAACACTGAAGCTTTCTTT
clone_size: NA
v_call: TRBV6-2/TRBV6-3
d_call: TRBD1
j_call: TRBJ1-1

cdr3_aa: CASSYPGAGGSYEQYF
cdr3_nt: TGTGCCAGCAGCTATCCTGGGGCAGGGGGCTCCTACGAGCAGTACTTC
clone_size: once
v_call: TRBV7-9
d_call: TRBD1
j_call: TRBJ2-7

cdr3_aa: CASSPQRGSGANVLTF
cdr3_nt: TGTGCCAGCAGCCCTCAGCGGGGATCTGGGGCCAACGTCCTGACTTTC
clone_size: NA
v_call: TRBV4-2
d_call: TRBD2
j_call: TRBJ2-6

cdr3_aa: CASSQTGANTGELFF
cdr3_nt: TGCGCCAGCAGCCAGACAGGAGCGAACACCGGGGAGCTGTTTTTT
clone_size: NA
v_call: TRBV5-1
d_call: NA
j_call: TRBJ2-2

cdr3_aa: CASSLAGTTREAFF
cdr3_nt: TGTGCCAGCAGCTTAGCAGGGACAACACGTGAAGCTTTCTTT
clone_size: NA
v_call: TRBV7-2
d_call: NA
j_call: TRBJ1-1

cdr3_aa: CASRAGSPSTGELFF
cdr3_nt: TGTGCCAGCAGAGCCGGGTCCCCGAGCACCGGGGAGCTGTTTTTT
clone_size: NA
v_call: TRBV5-4
d_call: NA
j_call: TRBJ2-2

cdr3_aa: CASSSVTGKQETQYF
cdr3_nt: TGCGCCAGCAGCTCAGTGACAGGGAAACAAGAGACCCAGTACTTC
clone_size: once
v_call: TRBV5-1
d_call: TRBD1
j_call: TRBJ2-5

cdr3_aa: CASSSRPHEQYF
cdr3_nt: TGTGCCAGCAGCTCGCGGCCCCACGAGCAGTACTTC
clone_size: NA
v_call: TRBV7-3
d_call: NA
j_call: TRBJ2-7

cdr3_aa: CASSPRTTETQYF
cdr3_nt: TGCGCCAGCAGCCCTCGGACTACCGAGACCCAGTACTTC
clone_size: NA
v_call: TRBV4-1
d_call: NA
j_call: TRBJ2-5

cdr3_aa: CASSPGQGLNYGYTF
cdr3_nt: TGTGCCAGCAGCCCCGGACAGGGCTTAAACTATGGCTACACCTTC
clone_size: NA
v_call: TRBV7-3
d_call: TRBD1
j_call: TRBJ1-2

cdr3_aa: CASSIANRALEAFF
cdr3_nt: TGTGCCAGTAGTATCGCCAACAGGGCACTGGAAGCTTTCTTT
clone_size: NA
v_call: TRBV19
d_call: NA
j_call: TRBJ1-1

cdr3_aa: CASSFLPWLARKGSYNEQFF
cdr3_nt: TGTGCCAGCAGCTTCCTCCCGTGGCTAGCTAGGAAAGGGTCCTACAATGAGCAGTTCTTC
clone_size: NA
v_call: TRBV7-3
d_call: NA
j_call: TRBJ2-1

cdr3_aa: CASSLASVSQPQHF
cdr3_nt: TGTGCCAGCAGCTTAGCATCGGTTAGTCAGCCCCAGCATTTT
clone_size: NA
v_call: TRBV7-9
d_call: NA
j_call: TRBJ1-5

cdr3_aa: CANLWTGSNYGYTF
cdr3_nt: TGTGCCAACCTATGGACAGGTTCTAACTATGGCTACACCTTC
clone_size: NA
v_call: TRBV7-2
d_call: TRBD1
j_call: TRBJ1-2

cdr3_aa: CASSLLQGGTDTQYF
cdr3_nt: TGTGCCAGCAGCTTGCTCCAGGGGGGCACAGATACGCAGTATTTT
clone_size: few
v_call: TRBV5-6
d_call: TRBD1
j_call: TRBJ2-3

cdr3_aa: CASSAGLNTEAFF
cdr3_nt: TGTGCCAGCTCCGCAGGGTTGAACACTGAAGCTTTCTTT
clone_size: NA
v_call: TRBV18
d_call: NA
j_call: TRBJ1-1

cdr3_aa: CASSYLARLDWNTGELFF
cdr3_nt: TGTGCCAGCAGTTATCTAGCCCGCCTGGACTGGAACACCGGGGAGCTGTTTTTT
clone_size: NA
v_call: TRBV6-2/TRBV6-3
d_call: NA
j_call: TRBJ2-2

cdr3_aa: CASSYSGRGNTIYF
cdr3_nt: TGTGCCAGCAGTTACTCGGGCAGGGGAAACACCATATATTTT
clone_size: NA
v_call: TRBV6-5
d_call: NA
j_call: TRBJ1-3

cdr3_aa: CASSYSAETSGGIETQYF
cdr3_nt: TGTGCCAGCAGTTACTCAGCCGAGACTAGCGGGGGGATAGAGACCCAGTACTTC
clone_size: NA
v_call: TRBV6-2/TRBV6-3
d_call: TRBD2
j_call: TRBJ2-5

cdr3_aa: CASSSPPGQGTGEAFF
cdr3_nt: TGTGCCAGCAGTTCACCTCCGGGACAGGGCACAGGAGAAGCTTTCTTT
clone_size: NA
v_call: TRBV6-6
d_call: TRBD1
j_call: TRBJ1-1

cdr3_aa: CASSVGGGEQPQHF
cdr3_nt: TGTGCCAGCAGCGTAGGGGGGGGAGAACAGCCCCAGCATTTT
clone_size: NA
v_call: TRBV9
d_call: NA
j_call: TRBJ1-5

cdr3_aa: CASSGTRADTQYF
cdr3_nt: TGCGCCAGCAGCGGGACTAGGGCAGATACGCAGTATTTT
clone_size: NA
v_call: TRBV4-3
d_call: TRBD2
j_call: TRBJ2-3

cdr3_aa: CASSPGTGAMSPLHF
cdr3_nt: TGTGCCAGCTCGCCTGGGACAGGCGCAATGTCACCCCTCCACTTT
clone_size: NA
v_call: TRBV18
d_call: TRBD1
j_call: TRBJ1-6

cdr3_aa: CASSLLAPHETQYF
cdr3_nt: TGTGCCAGCAGCTTACTAGCCCCCCACGAGACCCAGTACTTC
clone_size: once
v_call: TRBV7-9
d_call: NA
j_call: TRBJ2-5

cdr3_aa: CASLLAGQETQYF
cdr3_nt: TGTGCCAGCCTCCTTGCAGGGCAAGAGACCCAGTACTTC
clone_size: NA
v_call: TRBV12-3/TRBV12-4
d_call: NA
j_call: TRBJ2-5